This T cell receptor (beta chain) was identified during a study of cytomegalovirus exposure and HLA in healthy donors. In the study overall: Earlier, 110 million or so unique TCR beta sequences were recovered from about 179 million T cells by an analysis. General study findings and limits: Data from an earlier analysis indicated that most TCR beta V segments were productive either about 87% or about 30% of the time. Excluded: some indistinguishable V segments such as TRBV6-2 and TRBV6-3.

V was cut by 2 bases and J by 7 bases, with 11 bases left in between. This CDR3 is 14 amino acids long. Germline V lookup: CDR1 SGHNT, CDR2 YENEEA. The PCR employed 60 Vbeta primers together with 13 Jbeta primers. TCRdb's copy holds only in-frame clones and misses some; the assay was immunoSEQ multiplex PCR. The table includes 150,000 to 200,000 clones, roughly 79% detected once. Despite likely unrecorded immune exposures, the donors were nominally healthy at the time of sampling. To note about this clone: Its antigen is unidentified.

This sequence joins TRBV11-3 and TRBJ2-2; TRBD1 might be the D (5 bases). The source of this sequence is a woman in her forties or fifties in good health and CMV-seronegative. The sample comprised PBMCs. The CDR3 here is CASSLSGIDGELFF. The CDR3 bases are TGTGCCAGCAGCTTATCAGGGATTGACGGGGAGCTGTTTTTT.